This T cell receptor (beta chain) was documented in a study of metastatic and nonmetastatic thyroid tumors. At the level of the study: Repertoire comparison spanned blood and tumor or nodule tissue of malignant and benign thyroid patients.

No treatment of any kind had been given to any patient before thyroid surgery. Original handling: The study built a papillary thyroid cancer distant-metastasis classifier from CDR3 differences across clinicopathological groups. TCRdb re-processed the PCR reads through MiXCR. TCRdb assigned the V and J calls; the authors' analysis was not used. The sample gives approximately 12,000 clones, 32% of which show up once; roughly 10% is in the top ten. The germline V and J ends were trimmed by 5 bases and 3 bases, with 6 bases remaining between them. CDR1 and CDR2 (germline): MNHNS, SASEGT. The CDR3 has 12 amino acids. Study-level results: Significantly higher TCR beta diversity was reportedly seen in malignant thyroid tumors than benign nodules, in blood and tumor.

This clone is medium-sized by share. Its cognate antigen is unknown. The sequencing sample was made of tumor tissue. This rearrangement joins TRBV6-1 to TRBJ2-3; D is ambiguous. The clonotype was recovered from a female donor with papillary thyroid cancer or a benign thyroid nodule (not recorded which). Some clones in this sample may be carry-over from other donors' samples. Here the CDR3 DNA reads TGTGCCAGCAGTCTGCGGACAGATACGCAGTATTTT. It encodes CASSLRTDTQYF.